Described below is a single TCR beta chain sequence and its context. The target antigen is unknown. The sample originates from a study of OX40 agonist ivuxolimab in advanced cancers. Study-wide background: Age averaged 60 years (range about 23 to 85), and just over 80% were male. Overall study findings and caveats: Compared with CD4+, CD8+ T cells on average had more expanded clones.

The V end lost 3 bases, the J end lost 0 bases, and 8 bases lay between the germline ends. The CDR3 length is 14 residues. Germline CDR1 LNHDA, CDR2 SQIVND (reference sequence). Sequencing was performed with immunoSEQ multiplex PCR; in TCRdb, only in-frame clones are kept and a portion is missing. There are around 75,000 clones in the sample; 85% to 90% occur only once, and around 2.5% lies in the top ten. Sequences were derived from CD4+ or CD8+ T cells sorted from blood, sampled in a trial of the OX40 agonist ivuxolimab. The chain is built from TRBV19 and TRBJ1-1; D unclear. The receptor was derived from an adult with an advanced solid tumor such as melanoma, head and neck, liver or kidney cancer. Written as DNA, the CDR3 is TGTGCCAGTAGTATCCCTAGAATGAACACTGAAGCTTTCTTT. It specifies CASSIPRMNTEAFF.